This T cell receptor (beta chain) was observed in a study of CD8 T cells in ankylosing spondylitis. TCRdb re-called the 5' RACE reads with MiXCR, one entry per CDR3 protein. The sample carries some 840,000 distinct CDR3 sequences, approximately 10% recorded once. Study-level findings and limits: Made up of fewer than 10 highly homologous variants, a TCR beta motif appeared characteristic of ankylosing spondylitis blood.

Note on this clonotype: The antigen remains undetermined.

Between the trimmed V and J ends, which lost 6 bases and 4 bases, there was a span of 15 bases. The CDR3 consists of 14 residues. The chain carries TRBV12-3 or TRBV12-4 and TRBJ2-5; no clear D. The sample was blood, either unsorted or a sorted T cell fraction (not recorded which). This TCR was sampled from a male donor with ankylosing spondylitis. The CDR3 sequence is CASSPDGFGETQYF. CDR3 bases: TGTGCCAGCAGCCCCGACGGGTTTGGAGAGACCCAGTACTTC.